A single sample gave rise to the 9 T cell receptor beta chains below, sequenced in a study of T cell responses to AZD1222 COVID-19 vaccine. TCRdb keeps only in-frame clones here, not all; method: immunoSEQ multiplex PCR. The profile shows more than 100,000 clones, about nine tenths of them singletons. The sample was peripheral blood, taken on day 0 of AZD1222 vaccination. The receptors come from an adult in good health.

This clone was seen only once. The CDR3 is CAITRTGTSEQYF. CDR3 sequence (DNA): TGTGCCATCACGAGGACAGGGACCAGCGAGCAGTACTTC. The chain carries TRBV10-3 and TRBJ2-7; 8 positions agree with TRBD1. Germline values: CDR1 ENHRY, CDR2 SYGVKD. The CDR3 is 13 amino acids. Germline trimming cut 7 bases from V and 6 bases from J; bases unmatched to any gene: 8.

The V gene is TRBV19, the J gene TRBJ1-6; the D is unclear. CDR3 length: 13 amino acids. V was shortened by 8 bases and J by 10 bases, with 15 bases between the two germline ends. Germline CDR1 is LNHDA and CDR2 is SQIVND (reference sequence). The CDR3: CASLETTSSPLHF. CDR3 nucleotides: TGTGCCAGTCTGGAGACGACCAGCTCACCCCTCCACTTT.

This chain links TRBV3-1 (or the pseudogene TRBV3-2) with TRBJ1-5, with 11 positions matching TRBD1. Germline-derived CDR1 and CDR2 are LGHDT and YNNKEL (reference sequence). The CDR3 has 15 residues. J was trimmed by 6 bases and V by 3 bases; bases with no gene match: 4. CDR3 in amino acids: CASSHGTGGFQPQHF. CDR3 sequence (DNA): TGTGCCAGCAGCCATGGGACAGGGGGATTTCAGCCCCAGCATTTT.

The rearrangement links TRBV5-4 to TRBJ2-5; 9 nucleotides align to TRBD1. The CDR3 loop spans 16 amino acids. Unmatched junction bases numbered 13, after V lost 5 bases and J lost 5 bases. CDR1 and CDR2 from the germline V gene are SGHNT and YYREEE (reference sequence). The CDR3 DNA reads TGTGCCAGCAGGCTGGAGGGACAGGGCGGTTGGGAGACCCAGTACTTC. As protein: CASRLEGQGGWETQYF.

The sample holds a few counts of this clone. The chain has TRBV6-5 and TRBJ1-6; possible D gene TRBD1, 5 bases. This CDR3 is 14 amino acids long. Per germline, CDR1 MNHEY and CDR2 SVGAGI. V was cut by 6 bases and J by 8 bases, with 14 bases left in between. The CDR3: CASSRQFSHSPLHF. Here the CDR3 DNA reads TGTGCCAGCAGCCGACAGTTTTCCCATTCACCCCTCCACTTT.

The rearrangement joins TRBV7-9 to TRBJ2-7, with D perhaps matching TRBD1 or TRBD2 (6 bases each). This CDR3 region has 14 residues. The ends were cut back, 0 bases at V and 5 bases at J, with 11 bases in the middle. The germline V gene encodes CDR1 SEHNR and CDR2 FQNEAQ (reference sequence). CDR3 loop: CASSLAGGPNEQYF. The CDR3 nucleotides read TGTGCCAGCAGCTTAGCGGGGGGCCCCAACGAGCAGTACTTC.

V usage is TRBV19 and J usage is TRBJ2-7, with a tentative D call TRBD1 (6 bases). Germline V CDR1 and CDR2: LNHDA, SQIVND (reference sequence). The CDR3 consists of 14 residues. Deletions cut 3 bases from V and 2 bases from J, with 11 bases between. CDR3 sequence reads: CASSIRGDTYEQYF. The CDR3 DNA reads TGTGCCAGTAGTATCAGGGGAGATACCTACGAGCAGTACTTC.

This sequence joins TRBV7-2 and TRBJ1-1; TRBD1 matches at 8 bases. Trimming took 6 bases from V and 2 from J; bases not matched to a gene: 5. CDR1 is SGHTA, CDR2 FQGNSA, per germline. The CDR3 sequence is 14 residues long. CDR3 sequence: CASSHDRGNTEAFF. In DNA, the CDR3 is TGTGCCAGCAGTCACGACAGGGGTAACACTGAAGCTTTCTTT.

The chain recombines TRBV10-3 with TRBJ2-5; D is possibly TRBD1 (6 bases). Trimming pared 6 bases from V and 5 bases from J, leaving 13 bases between. The CDR3 totals 13 residues. The germline V gene has CDR1 ENHRY and CDR2 SYGVKD. The CDR3 spells CAIRQGERETQYF. The CDR3 DNA reads TGTGCCATCAGACAGGGAGAGAGGGAGACCCAGTACTTC.